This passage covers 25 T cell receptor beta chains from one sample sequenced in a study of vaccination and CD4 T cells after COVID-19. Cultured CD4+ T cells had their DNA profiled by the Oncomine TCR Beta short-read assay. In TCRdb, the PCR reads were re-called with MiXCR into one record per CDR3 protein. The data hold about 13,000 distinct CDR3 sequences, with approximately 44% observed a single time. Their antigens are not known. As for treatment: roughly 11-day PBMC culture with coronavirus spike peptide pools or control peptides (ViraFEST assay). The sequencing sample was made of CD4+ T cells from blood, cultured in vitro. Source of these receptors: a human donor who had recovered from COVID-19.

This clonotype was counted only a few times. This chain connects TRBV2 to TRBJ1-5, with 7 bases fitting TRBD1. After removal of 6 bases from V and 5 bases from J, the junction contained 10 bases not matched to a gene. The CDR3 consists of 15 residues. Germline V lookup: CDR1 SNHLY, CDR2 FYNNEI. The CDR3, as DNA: TGTGCCAGCAGCGCGGACAGGATCGGGTATCAGCCCCAGCATTTT. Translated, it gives CASSADRIGYQPQHF.

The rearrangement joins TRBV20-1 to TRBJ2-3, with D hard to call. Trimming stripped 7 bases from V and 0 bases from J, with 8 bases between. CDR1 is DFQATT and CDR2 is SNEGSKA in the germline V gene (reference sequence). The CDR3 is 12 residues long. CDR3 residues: CSVGASTDTQYF. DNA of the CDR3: TGCAGTGTCGGTGCTAGCACAGATACGCAGTATTTT.

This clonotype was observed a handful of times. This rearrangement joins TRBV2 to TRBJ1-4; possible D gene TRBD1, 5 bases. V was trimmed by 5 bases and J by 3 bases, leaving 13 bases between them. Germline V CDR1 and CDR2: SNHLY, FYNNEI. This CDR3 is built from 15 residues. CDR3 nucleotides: TGTGCCAGCAGTACCCCCAGGGTAGCTAATGAAAAACTGTTTTTT. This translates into CASSTPRVANEKLFF.

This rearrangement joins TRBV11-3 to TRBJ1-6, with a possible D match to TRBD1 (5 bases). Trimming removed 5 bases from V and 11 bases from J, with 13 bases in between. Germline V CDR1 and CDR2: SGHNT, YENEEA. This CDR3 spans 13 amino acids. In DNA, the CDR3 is TGTGCCAGCAGCCCTCAGACAGACGCACCCCTCCACTTT. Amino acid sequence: CASSPQTDAPLHF.

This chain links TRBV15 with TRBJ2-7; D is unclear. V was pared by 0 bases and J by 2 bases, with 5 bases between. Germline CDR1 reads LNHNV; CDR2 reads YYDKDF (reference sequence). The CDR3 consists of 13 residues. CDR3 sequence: CATSREVAYEQYF. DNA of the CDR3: TGTGCCACCAGCAGAGAGGTTGCCTACGAGCAGTACTTC.

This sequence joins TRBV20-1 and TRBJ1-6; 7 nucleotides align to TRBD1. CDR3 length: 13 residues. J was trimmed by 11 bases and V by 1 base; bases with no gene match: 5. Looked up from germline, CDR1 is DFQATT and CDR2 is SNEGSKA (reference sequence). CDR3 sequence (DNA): TGCAGTGCTAGAGTAGGGGGCCAGCCACCCCTCCACTTT. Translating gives CSARVGGQPPLHF.

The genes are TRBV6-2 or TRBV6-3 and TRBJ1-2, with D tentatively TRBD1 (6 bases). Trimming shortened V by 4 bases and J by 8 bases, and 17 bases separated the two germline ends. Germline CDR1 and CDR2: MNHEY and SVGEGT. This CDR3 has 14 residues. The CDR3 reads CASSSRQALLGYTF. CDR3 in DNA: TGTGCCAGCAGTTCGCGACAGGCCCTGCTCGGCTACACCTTC.

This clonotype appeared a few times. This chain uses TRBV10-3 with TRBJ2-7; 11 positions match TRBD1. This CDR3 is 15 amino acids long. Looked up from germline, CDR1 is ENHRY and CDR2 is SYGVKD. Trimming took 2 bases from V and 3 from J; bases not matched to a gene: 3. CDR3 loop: CAISEGTGGSYEQYF. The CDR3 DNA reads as TGTGCCATCAGTGAGGGGACAGGGGGTAGCTACGAGCAGTACTTC.

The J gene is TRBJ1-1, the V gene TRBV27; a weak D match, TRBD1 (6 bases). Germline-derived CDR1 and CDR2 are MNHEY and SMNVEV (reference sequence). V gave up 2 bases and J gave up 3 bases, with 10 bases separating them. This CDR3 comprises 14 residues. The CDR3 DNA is TGTGCCAGCAGTTTAACGGGGGCGGACACTGAAGCTTTCTTT. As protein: CASSLTGADTEAFF.

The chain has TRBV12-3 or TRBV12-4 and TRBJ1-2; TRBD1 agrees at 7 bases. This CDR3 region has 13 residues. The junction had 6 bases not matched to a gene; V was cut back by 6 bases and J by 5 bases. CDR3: CASSPTGEYGYTF. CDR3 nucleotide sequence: TGTGCCAGCAGCCCCACAGGGGAATATGGCTACACCTTC.

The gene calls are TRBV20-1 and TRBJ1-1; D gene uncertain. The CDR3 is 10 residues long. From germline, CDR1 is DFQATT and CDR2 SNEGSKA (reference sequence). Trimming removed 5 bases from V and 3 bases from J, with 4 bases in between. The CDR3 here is CSASDTEAFF. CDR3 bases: TGCAGTGCTTCCGACACTGAAGCTTTCTTT.

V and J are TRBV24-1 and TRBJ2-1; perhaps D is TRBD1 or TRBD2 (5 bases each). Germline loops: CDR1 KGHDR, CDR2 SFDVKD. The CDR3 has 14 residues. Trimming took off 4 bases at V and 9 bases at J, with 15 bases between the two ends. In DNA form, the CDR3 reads TGTGCCACCAGTGAAGGGACCGCTTCAGGTGAGCAGTTCTTC. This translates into CATSEGTASGEQFF.

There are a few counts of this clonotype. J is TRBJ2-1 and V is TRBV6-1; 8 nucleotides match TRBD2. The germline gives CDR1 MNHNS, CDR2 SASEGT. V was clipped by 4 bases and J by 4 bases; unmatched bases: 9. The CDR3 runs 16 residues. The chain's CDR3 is CASSGVSGTLYNEQFF. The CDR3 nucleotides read TGTGCCAGCAGTGGGGTTAGCGGGACGCTATACAATGAGCAGTTCTTC.

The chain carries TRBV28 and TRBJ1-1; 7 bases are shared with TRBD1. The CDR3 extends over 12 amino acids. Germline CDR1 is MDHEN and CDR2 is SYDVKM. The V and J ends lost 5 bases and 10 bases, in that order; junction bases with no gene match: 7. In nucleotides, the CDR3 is TGTGCCAGCAGTCTACAGGGGAGGGGAGCTTTCTTT. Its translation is CASSLQGRGAFF.

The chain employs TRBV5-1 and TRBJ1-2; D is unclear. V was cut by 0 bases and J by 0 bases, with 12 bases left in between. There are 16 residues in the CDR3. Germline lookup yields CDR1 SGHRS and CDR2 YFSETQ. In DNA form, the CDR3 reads TGCGCCAGCAGCTTGGAGGCAGGAGATACTAACTATGGCTACACCTTC. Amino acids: CASSLEAGDTNYGYTF. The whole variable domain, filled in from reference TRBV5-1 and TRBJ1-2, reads KAGVTQTPRYLIKTRGQQVTLSCSPISGHRSVSWYQQTPGQGLQFLFEYFSETQRNKGNFPGRFSGRQFSNSRSEMNVSTLELGDSALYLCASSLEAGDTNYGYTFGSGTRLTVV.

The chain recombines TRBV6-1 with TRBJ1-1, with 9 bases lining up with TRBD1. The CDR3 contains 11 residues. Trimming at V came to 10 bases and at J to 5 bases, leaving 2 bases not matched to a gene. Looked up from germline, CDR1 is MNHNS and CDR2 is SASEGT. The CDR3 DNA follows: TGTGCCACAGGACAGGGGACTGAAGCTTTCTTT. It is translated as CATGQGTEAFF.

The CDR3 reads CASSHMETEQYF. DNA for the CDR3: TGTGCCAGCAGCCATATGGAAACCGAGCAGTACTTC. This chain uses TRBV3-1 with TRBJ2-7; no clear D. This CDR3 spans 12 amino acids. CDR1 LGHDT and CDR2 YNNKEL come from the germline V gene (reference sequence). Between the trimmed V and J ends, which lost 3 bases and 6 bases, there was a span of 9 bases.

The CDR3 bases are TGTGCCAGCAGTGAACTATGGGGATCGGCTGAAGCTTTCTTT. Translating gives CASSELWGSAEAFF. V gene TRBV6-1 combines with J gene TRBJ1-1, with D uncertain. V gave up 2 bases and J gave up 6 bases, with 13 bases separating them. This CDR3 is built from 14 residues. Germline V CDR1 and CDR2: MNHNS, SASEGT.

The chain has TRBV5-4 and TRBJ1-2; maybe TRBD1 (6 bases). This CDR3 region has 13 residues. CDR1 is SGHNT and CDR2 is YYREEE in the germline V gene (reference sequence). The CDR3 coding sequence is TGTGCTTATAACTCGGGACACCACTATGGCTACACCTTC. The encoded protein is CAYNSGHHYGYTF.

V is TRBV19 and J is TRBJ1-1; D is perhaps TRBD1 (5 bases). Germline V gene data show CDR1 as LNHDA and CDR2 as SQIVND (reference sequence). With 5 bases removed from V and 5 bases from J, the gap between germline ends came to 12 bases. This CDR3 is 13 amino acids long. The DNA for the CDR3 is TGTGCCAGTAGTGGGACTTATGGGACTGAAGCTTTCTTT. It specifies CASSGTYGTEAFF.

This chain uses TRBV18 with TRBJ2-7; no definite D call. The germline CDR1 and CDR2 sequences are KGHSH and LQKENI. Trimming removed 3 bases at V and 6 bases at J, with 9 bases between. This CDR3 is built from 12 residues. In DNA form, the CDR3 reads TGTGCCAGCTCACCCGGCGATGGCGAGCAGTACTTC. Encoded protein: CASSPGDGEQYF.

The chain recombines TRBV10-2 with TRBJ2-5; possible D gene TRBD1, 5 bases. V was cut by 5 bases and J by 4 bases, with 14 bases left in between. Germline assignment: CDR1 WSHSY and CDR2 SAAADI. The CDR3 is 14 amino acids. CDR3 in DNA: TGCGCCAGCAGTAAGGGGCGTTCGAGAGAGACCCAGTACTTC. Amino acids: CASSKGRSRETQYF.

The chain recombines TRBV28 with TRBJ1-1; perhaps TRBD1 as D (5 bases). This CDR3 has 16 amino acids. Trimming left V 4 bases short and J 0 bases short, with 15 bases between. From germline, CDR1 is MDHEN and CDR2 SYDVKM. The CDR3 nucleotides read TGTGCCAGCAGTTCCGGGGGAGAACGTATGAACACTGAAGCTTTCTTT. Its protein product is CASSSGGERMNTEAFF.

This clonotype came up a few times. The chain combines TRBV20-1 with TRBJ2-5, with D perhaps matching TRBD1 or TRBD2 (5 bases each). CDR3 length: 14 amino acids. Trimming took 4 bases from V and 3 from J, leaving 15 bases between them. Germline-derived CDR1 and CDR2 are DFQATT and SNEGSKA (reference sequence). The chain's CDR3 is CSAIDLLGEETQYF. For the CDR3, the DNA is TGCAGTGCTATTGATCTTCTGGGGGAAGAGACCCAGTACTTC.

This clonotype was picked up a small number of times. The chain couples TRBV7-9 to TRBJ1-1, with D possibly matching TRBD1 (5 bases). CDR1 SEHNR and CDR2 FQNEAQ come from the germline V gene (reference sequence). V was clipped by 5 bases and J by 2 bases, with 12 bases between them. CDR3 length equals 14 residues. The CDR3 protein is CASSPFRVNTEAFF. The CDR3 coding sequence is TGTGCCAGCAGCCCCTTCAGGGTAAACACTGAAGCTTTCTTT. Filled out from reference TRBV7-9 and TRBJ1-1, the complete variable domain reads DTGVSQNPRHKITKRGQNVTFRCDPISEHNRLYWYRQTLGQGPEFLTYFQNEAQLEKSRLLSDRFSAERPKGSFSTLEIQRTEQGDSAMYLCASSPFRVNTEAFFGQGTRLTVV.